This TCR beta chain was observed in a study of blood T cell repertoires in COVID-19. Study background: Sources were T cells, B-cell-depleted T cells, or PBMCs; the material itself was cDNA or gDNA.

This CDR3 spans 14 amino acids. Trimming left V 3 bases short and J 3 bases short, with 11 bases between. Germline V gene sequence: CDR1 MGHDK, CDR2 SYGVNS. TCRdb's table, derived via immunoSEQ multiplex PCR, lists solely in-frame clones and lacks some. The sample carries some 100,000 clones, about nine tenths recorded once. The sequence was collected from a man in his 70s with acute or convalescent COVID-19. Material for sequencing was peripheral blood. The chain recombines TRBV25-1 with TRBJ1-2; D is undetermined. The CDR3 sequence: CASSDGQAHYGYTF. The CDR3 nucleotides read TGTGCCAGCAGTGATGGCCAGGCTCACTATGGCTACACCTTC.